A single sample is the source of the 20 T cell receptor beta chains below, sequenced in a study of PD-L1 blockade in urothelial cancer. The protocol was immunoSEQ multiplex PCR, while the TCRdb copy is restricted to in-frame clones and leaves out a portion. The sample carries more than 50,000 clones, over 70% recorded once. This material consisted of PBMCs, taken around atezolizumab (anti-PD-L1) treatment. These receptors all come from a man aged 65 to 79 with urothelial cancer.

The chain employs TRBV5-1 and TRBJ2-7, with D perhaps TRBD2 (5 bases). V lost 0 bases, J lost 0 bases, and 10 bases lay in between. Germline values: CDR1 SGHRS, CDR2 YFSETQ. CDR3 size: 15 residues. CDR3 sequence (DNA): TGCGCCAGCAGCTTGGGTCCAGCGGACTCCTACGAGCAGTACTTC. Its translation is CASSLGPADSYEQYF. Combining the CDR3 with reference TRBV5-1 and TRBJ2-7 gives the whole variable domain KAGVTQTPRYLIKTRGQQVTLSCSPISGHRSVSWYQQTPGQGLQFLFEYFSETQRNKGNFPGRFSGRQFSNSRSEMNVSTLELGDSALYLCASSLGPADSYEQYFGPGTRLTVT.

This sequence joins TRBV5-8 and TRBJ2-7; 10 positions agree with TRBD2. This CDR3 is 15 amino acids long. The V gene end was trimmed by 0 bases and the J gene end by 6 bases; junction bases not matched to a gene: 6. Germline V CDR1 and CDR2: SGHTS, YDEGEE. CDR3 in DNA: TGTGCCAGCAGCTTGGATCCCCTAGCGGGAGTCGAGCAGTACTTC. It yields the protein CASSLDPLAGVEQYF.

The rearrangement joins TRBV14 to TRBJ2-3; TRBD1 aligns across 7 bases. V shed 4 bases, J shed 2 bases, and the junction held 9 bases outside the gene matches. The CDR3 spans 16 residues. CDR1 is SGHDN, CDR2 FVKESK, per germline. The CDR3 here is CASSPLAGGVTDTQYF. CDR3 coding DNA: TGTGCCAGCAGCCCCCTGGCAGGGGGAGTCACAGATACGCAGTATTTT.

CDR3 bases: TGTGCCAGCAGACTCCCCGGACTAAACTACGAGCAGTACTTC. Translating it yields CASRLPGLNYEQYF. J is TRBJ2-7 and V is TRBV28; a weak D match, TRBD2 (6 bases). This CDR3 is 14 amino acids long. The V end was cut by 6 bases, the J end by 3 bases, with 15 bases between. Germline CDR1 is MDHEN and CDR2 is SYDVKM.

This chain connects TRBV27 to TRBJ1-2, with 10 bases lining up with TRBD1. Germline V gene data show CDR1 as MNHEY and CDR2 as SMNVEV (reference sequence). J was trimmed by 7 bases and V by 2 bases; bases with no gene match: 10. CDR3 length: 16 amino acids. In DNA, the CDR3 is TGTGCCAGCAGTTTAAGACGACAGGGGGCGTCGACTGGCTACACCTTC. Its translation is CASSLRRQGASTGYTF.

The chain has TRBV5-1 and TRBJ2-7, with 9 bases identical to TRBD1. The CDR3 contains 15 residues. With 4 bases clipped from V and 2 bases from J, the junction kept 7 bases outside the gene matches. The V gene's germline CDR1 is SGHRS and CDR2 YFSETQ. CDR3 in DNA: TGCGCCAGCAGCAAGGGGACAGGGACAGCCTACGAGCAGTACTTC. Translation gives CASSKGTGTAYEQYF.

This chain uses TRBV27 with TRBJ1-1, with TRBD1 matching over 9 bases. CDR3 size: 14 residues. With 5 bases clipped from V and 1 base from J, the junction kept 2 bases outside the gene matches. The V gene's germline CDR1 is MNHEY and CDR2 SMNVEV (reference sequence). The CDR3 DNA is TGTGCCAGCAGTCGGACAGGGGAGAACACTGAAGCTTTCTTT. It codes for CASSRTGENTEAFF.

This clone was seen only once. V gene TRBV2 combines with J gene TRBJ2-1, with 7 bases aligning to TRBD2. This CDR3 comprises 15 residues. V shed 4 bases, J shed 7 bases, and the junction held 10 bases outside the gene matches. From germline, CDR1 is SNHLY and CDR2 FYNNEI. The CDR3: CASSVASGPSNEQFF. The CDR3, as DNA: TGTGCCAGCAGTGTAGCTAGCGGCCCTAGTAATGAGCAGTTCTTC.

V usage is TRBV4-1 and J usage is TRBJ2-2; 7 bases map to TRBD2. From germline, CDR1 is MGHRA and CDR2 YSYEKL. Trimming took 0 bases from V and 0 from J; bases not matched to a gene: 1. This CDR3 spans 16 amino acids. The chain's CDR3 is CASSQEAGPNTGELFF. The CDR3 region has the DNA TGCGCCAGCAGCCAAGAAGCGGGGCCGAACACCGGGGAGCTGTTTTTT.

J is TRBJ1-5 and V is TRBV5-4; D is undetermined. Trimming removed 2 bases from V and 2 bases from J, with 5 bases in between. Per germline, CDR1 SGHNT and CDR2 YYREEE (reference sequence). This CDR3 comprises 13 residues. As DNA, the CDR3 is TGTGCCAGCAGCTTCGGGGGCAATCAGCCCCAGCATTTT. Its protein is CASSFGGNQPQHF.

The gene calls are TRBV14 and TRBJ2-5, with TRBD2 matching over 13 bases. CDR1 SGHDN and CDR2 FVKESK come from the germline V gene. The CDR3 consists of 15 residues. V dropped 5 bases and J dropped 2; count of bases not matched to a gene: 2. CDR3 nucleotides: TGTGCCAGCAGCGCGGGACTAGCGGGACAAGAGACCCAGTACTTC. Translating gives CASSAGLAGQETQYF. Full variable domain (rest looked up from reference TRBV14 and TRBJ2-5): EAGVTQFPSHSVIEKGQTVTLRCDPISGHDNLYWYRRVMGKEIKFLLHFVKESKQDESGMPNNRFLAERTGGTYSTLKVQPAELEDSGVYFCASSAGLAGQETQYFGPGTRLLVL.

The chain has TRBV5-4 and TRBJ2-7; 8 positions match TRBD2. The V segment lost 0 bases and the J segment 5 bases; nucleotides outside the gene matches: 7. This CDR3 contains 15 residues. Looked up from germline, CDR1 is SGHNT and CDR2 is YYREEE (reference sequence). This CDR3 is CASSLAGTRRHEQYF. The CDR3 nucleotides read TGTGCCAGCAGCTTGGCCGGGACTAGACGCCACGAGCAGTACTTC.

The chain couples TRBV7-9 to TRBJ2-5; 7 nucleotides match TRBD1. The CDR3 length is 15 residues. The V gene end was trimmed by 4 bases and the J gene end by 5 bases; junction bases not matched to a gene: 10. Germline-derived CDR1 and CDR2 are SEHNR and FQNEAQ (reference sequence). CDR3 in DNA: TGTGCCAGCAGCTCTACAGGGGTATCTGGGGAGACCCAGTACTTC. Amino acid sequence: CASSSTGVSGETQYF.

The chain joins TRBV6-1 to TRBJ2-1, with D tentatively TRBD2 (5 bases). This CDR3 is built from 14 residues. V was pared by 7 bases and J by 8 bases, with 18 bases between. Germline CDR1 reads MNHNS; CDR2 reads SASEGT. This CDR3 is CASKWRTTGDEQFF. The CDR3 bases are TGTGCCAGCAAGTGGAGGACCACCGGGGATGAGCAGTTCTTC.

The rearrangement links TRBV29-1 to TRBJ1-1, with 8 nucleotides matching TRBD1. Per the germline V gene, CDR1 is SQVTM and CDR2 is ANQGSEA. The CDR3 has 18 amino acids. The junction had 23 bases not matched to a gene; V was cut back by 4 bases and J by 7 bases. The chain's CDR3 is CSVAPRFTPPDRVGEAFF. The CDR3 bases are TGCAGCGTTGCCCCTCGATTCACCCCTCCGGACAGGGTTGGTGAAGCTTTCTTT.

V and J are TRBV19 and TRBJ2-7; D is perhaps TRBD2 (5 bases). V was trimmed by 5 bases and J by 6 bases, leaving 14 bases between them. CDR3 length: 13 residues. Germline V gene sequence: CDR1 LNHDA, CDR2 SQIVND (reference sequence). CDR3 sequence reads: CASSPDGVGEQYF. The DNA for the CDR3 is TGTGCCAGTAGTCCCGACGGGGTGGGCGAGCAGTACTTC.

This clone showed up just once. The gene calls are TRBV28 and TRBJ2-7; 10 bases align to TRBD1. CDR1 and CDR2 from the germline V gene are MDHEN and SYDVKM. The CDR3 loop spans 20 amino acids. Unmatched junction bases numbered 18, after V lost 3 bases and J lost 1 base. CDR3: CASSFFAVTTGTGASYEQYF. CDR3 sequence (DNA): TGTGCCAGCAGTTTCTTCGCCGTAACTACCGGGACAGGGGCATCCTACGAGCAGTACTTC.

J is TRBJ2-7 and V is TRBV21-1; TRBD1 reflects the table's D call only, with no check against the DNA. TRBV21-1 is a pseudogene locus. The CDR3 totals 16 residues. For the CDR3, the DNA is TGTGCCAGCAGCAAGGACAGGGTCACCGGGTACTACGAGCAGTACTTC. Translated: CASSKDRVTGYYEQYF.

The CDR3 here is CASSEAVGQGFGYTF. CDR3 in DNA: TGTGCCAGCAGTGAAGCGGTGGGACAGGGGTTCGGCTACACCTTC. The rearrangement joins TRBV2 to TRBJ1-2; 10 nucleotides align to TRBD1. Germline CDR1 SNHLY, CDR2 FYNNEI. The CDR3 consists of 15 residues. V was clipped by 0 bases and J by 8 bases; unmatched bases: 6.

This chain connects TRBV7-3 to TRBJ2-1; 7 nucleotides line up with TRBD2. The CDR3 has 15 residues. CDR1 is SGHTA and CDR2 is FQGTGA in the germline V gene. J gave up 3 bases and V 5 bases, and 7 bases lay outside the gene matches. CDR3: CASSANGGGYNEQFF. Written as DNA, the CDR3 is TGTGCCAGCAGCGCAAACGGCGGGGGCTACAATGAGCAGTTCTTC.